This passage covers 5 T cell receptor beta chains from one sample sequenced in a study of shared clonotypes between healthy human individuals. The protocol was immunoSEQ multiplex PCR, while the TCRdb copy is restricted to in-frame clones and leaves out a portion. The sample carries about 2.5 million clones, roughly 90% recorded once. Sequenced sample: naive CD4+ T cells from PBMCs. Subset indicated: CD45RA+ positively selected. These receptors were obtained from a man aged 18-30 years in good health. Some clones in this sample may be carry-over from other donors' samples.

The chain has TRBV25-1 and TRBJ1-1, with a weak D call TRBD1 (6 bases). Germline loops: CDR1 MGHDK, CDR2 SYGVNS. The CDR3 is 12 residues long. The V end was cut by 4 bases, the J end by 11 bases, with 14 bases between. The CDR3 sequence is CASSGDILPAFF. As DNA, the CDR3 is TGTGCCAGCAGTGGGGACATCCTCCCCGCTTTCTTT.

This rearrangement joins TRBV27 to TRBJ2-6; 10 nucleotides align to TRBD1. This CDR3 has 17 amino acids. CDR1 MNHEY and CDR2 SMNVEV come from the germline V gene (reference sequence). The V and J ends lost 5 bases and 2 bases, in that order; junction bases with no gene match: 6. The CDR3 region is CASSPGQGRAGANVLTF. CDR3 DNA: TGTGCCAGCAGTCCGGGACAGGGGAGAGCTGGGGCCAACGTCCTGACTTTC.

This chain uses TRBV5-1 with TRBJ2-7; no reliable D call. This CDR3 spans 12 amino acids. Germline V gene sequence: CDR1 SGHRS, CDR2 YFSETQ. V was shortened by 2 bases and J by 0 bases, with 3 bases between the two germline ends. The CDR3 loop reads CASSFLSYEQYF. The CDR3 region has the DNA TGCGCCAGCAGCTTCCTCTCCTACGAGCAGTACTTC.

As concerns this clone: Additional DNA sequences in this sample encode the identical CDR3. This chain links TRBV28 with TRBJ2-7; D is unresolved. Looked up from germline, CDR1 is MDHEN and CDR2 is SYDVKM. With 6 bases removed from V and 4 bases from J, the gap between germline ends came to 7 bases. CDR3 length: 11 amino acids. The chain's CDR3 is CASSLTYEQYF. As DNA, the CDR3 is TGTGCCAGCAGCCTAACTTACGAGCAGTACTTC. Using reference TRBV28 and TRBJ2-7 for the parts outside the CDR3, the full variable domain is DVKVTQSSRYLVKRTGEKVFLECVQDMDHENMFWYRQDPGLGLRLIYFSYDVKMKEKGDIPEGYSVSREKKERFSLILESASTNQTSMYLCASSLTYEQYFGPGTRLTVT.

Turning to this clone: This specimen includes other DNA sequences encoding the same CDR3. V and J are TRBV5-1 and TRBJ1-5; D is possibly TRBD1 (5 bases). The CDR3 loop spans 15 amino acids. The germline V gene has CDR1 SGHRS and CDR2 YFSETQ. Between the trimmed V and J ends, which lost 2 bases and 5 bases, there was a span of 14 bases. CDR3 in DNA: TGCGCCAGCAGCTTAGAAGGGGCGCCGGATCAGCCCCAGCATTTT. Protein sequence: CASSLEGAPDQPQHF.